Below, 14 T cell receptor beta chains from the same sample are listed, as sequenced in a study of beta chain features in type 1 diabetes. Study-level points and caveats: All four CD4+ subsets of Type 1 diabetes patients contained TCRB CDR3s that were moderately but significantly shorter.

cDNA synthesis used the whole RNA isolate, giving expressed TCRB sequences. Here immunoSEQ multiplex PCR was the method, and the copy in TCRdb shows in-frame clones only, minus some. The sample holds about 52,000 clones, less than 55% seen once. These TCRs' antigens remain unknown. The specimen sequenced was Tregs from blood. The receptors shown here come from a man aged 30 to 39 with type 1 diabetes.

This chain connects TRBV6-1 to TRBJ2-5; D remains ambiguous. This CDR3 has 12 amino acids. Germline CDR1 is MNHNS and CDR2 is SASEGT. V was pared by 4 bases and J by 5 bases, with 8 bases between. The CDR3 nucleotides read TGTGCCAGCAGTGCTAAAACCGAGACCCAGTACTTC. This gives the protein CASSAKTETQYF.

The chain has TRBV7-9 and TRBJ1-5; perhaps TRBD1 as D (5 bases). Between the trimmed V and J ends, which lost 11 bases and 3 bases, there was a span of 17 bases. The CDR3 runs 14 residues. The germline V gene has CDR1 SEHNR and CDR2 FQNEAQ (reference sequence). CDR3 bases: TGTGCCCCCGCTTGGGGCAGGGTCAATCAGCCCCAGCATTTT. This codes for CAPAWGRVNQPQHF. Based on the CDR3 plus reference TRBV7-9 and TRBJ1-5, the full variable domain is DTGVSQNPRHKITKRGQNVTFRCDPISEHNRLYWYRQTLGQGPEFLTYFQNEAQLEKSRLLSDRFSAERPKGSFSTLEIQRTEQGDSAMYLCAPAWGRVNQPQHFGDGTRLSIL.

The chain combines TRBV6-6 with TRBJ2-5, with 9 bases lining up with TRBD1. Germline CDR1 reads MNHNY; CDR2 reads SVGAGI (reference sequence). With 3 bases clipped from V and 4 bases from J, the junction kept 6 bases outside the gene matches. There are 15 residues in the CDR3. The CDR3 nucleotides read TGTGCCAGCAGTTATTCGACAGGGGGGACAGAGACCCAGTACTTC. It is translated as CASSYSTGGTETQYF.

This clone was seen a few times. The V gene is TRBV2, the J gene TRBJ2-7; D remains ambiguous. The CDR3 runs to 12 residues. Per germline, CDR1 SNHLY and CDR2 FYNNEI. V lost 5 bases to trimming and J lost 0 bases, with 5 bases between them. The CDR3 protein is CASSYSSYEQYF. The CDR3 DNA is TGTGCCAGCAGTTACAGCTCCTACGAGCAGTACTTC.

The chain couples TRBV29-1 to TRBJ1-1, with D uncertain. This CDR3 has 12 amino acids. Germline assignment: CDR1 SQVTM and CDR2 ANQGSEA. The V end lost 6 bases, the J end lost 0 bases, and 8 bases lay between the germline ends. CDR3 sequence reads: CSVAGLNTEAFF. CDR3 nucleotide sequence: TGCAGCGTCGCGGGATTGAACACTGAAGCTTTCTTT.

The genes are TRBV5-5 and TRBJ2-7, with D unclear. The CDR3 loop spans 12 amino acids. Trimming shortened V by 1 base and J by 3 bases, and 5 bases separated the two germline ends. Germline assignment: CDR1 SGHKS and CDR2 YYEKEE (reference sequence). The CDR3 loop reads CASSLSDYEQYF. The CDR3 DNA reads TGTGCCAGCAGCTTGTCAGACTACGAGCAGTACTTC.

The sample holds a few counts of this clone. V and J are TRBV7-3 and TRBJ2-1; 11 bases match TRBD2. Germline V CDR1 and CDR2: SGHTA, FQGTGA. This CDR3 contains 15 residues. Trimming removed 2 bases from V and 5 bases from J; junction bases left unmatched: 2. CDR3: CASSLQTSGNNEQFF. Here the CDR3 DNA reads TGTGCCAGCAGCTTACAGACTAGCGGGAACAATGAGCAGTTCTTC.

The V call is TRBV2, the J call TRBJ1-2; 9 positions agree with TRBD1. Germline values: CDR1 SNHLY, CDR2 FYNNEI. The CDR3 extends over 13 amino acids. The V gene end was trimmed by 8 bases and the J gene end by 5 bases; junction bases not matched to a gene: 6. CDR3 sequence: CASGVGQGYGYTF. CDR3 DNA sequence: TGTGCCAGCGGGGTGGGACAGGGTTATGGCTACACCTTC. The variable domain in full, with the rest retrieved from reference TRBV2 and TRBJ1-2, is EPEVTQTPSHQVTQMGQEVILRCVPISNHLYFYWYRQILGQKVEFLVSFYNNEISEKSEIFDDQFSVERPDGSNFTLKIRSTKLEDSAMYFCASGVGQGYGYTFGSGTRLTVV.

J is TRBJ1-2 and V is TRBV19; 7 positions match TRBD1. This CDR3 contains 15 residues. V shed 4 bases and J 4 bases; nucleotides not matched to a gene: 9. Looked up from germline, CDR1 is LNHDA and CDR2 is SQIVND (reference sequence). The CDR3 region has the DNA TGTGCCAGTAGTACCCGGACAGGATACTCCTATGGCTACACCTTC. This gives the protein CASSTRTGYSYGYTF.

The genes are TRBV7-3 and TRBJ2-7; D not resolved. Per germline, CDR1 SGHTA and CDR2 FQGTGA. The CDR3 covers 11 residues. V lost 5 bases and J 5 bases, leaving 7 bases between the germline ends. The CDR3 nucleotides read TGTGCCAGCAGCCGACTCCACGAGCAGTACTTC. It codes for CASSRLHEQYF.

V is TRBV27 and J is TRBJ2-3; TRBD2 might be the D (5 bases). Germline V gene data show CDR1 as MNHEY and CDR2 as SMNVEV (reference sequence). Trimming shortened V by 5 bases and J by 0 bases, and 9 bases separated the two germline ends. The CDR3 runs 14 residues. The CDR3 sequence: CASSLWTSTDTQYF. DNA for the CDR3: TGTGCCAGCAGTCTTTGGACTAGCACAGATACGCAGTATTTT.

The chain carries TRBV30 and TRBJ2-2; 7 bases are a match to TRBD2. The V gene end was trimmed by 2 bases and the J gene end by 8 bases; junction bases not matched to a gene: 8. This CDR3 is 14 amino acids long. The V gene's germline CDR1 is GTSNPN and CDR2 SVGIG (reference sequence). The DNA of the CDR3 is TGTGCCTGGAGTCCAACTAGCGTGGGTGGGGAGCTGTTTTTT. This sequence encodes CAWSPTSVGGELFF.

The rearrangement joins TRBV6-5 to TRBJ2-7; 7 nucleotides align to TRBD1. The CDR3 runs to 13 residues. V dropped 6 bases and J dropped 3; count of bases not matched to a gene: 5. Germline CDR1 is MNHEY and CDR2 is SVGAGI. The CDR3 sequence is CASRKTGNYEQYF. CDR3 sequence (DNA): TGTGCCAGCAGGAAGACAGGGAACTACGAGCAGTACTTC.

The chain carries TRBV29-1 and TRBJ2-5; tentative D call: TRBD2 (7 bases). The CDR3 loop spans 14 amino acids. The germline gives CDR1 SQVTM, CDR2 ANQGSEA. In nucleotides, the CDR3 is TGCGGGGGGAGGGGCGGGGGCTGGGGAGAGACCCAGTACTTC. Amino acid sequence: CGGRGGGWGETQYF.